What follows are 7 T cell receptor beta chains derived from one specimen sequenced in a study of CD8+ T cells in alopecia areata. Investigators isolated RNA and reverse transcribed it into cDNA to act as the sequencing template. The method was immunoSEQ multiplex PCR; TCRdb's version includes in-frame clones alone and lacks a portion of them. This table has around 250,000 clones, less than 80% appearing once. The source was CD4+ T cells sorted from blood, collected at week 0. The receptors derive from a human donor with alopecia areata.

This chain links TRBV29-1 with TRBJ1-3, with D maybe TRBD1 (5 bases). Trimming pared 2 bases from V and 3 bases from J, leaving 11 bases between. CDR1 is SQVTM and CDR2 is ANQGSEA in the germline V gene. The CDR3 extends over 14 amino acids. CDR3 region: CSVERGKSGNTIYF. The CDR3 DNA follows: TGCAGCGTTGAAAGGGGAAAGAGTGGAAACACCATATATTTT. Looking up the rest from reference TRBV29-1 and TRBJ1-3 gives the full variable domain: SAVISQKPSRDICQRGTSLTIQCQVDSQVTMMFWYRQQPGQSLTLIATANQGSEATYESGFVIDKFPISRPNLTFSTLTVSNMSPEDSSIYLCSVERGKSGNTIYFGEGSWLTVV.

This clone occurred a few times. CDR3 sequence (DNA): TGTGCCTGGAGGCGTACCGGGGAGCTGTTTTTT. It is translated as CAWRRTGELFF. The chain uses TRBV30 and TRBJ2-2; the D is unclear. Trimming removed 3 bases from V and 5 bases from J, with 4 bases in between. Germline lookup yields CDR1 GTSNPN and CDR2 SVGIG (reference sequence). This CDR3 has 11 residues. Drawing the rest from reference TRBV30 and TRBJ2-2, the complete variable domain is SQTIHQWPATLVQPVGSPLSLECTVEGTSNPNLYWYRQAAGRGLQLLFYSVGIGQISSEVPQNLSASRPQDRQFILSSKKLLLSDSGFYLCAWRRTGELFFGEGSRLTVL.

This clone was observed a handful of times. The genes are TRBV29-1 and TRBJ2-4; unclear D gene. CDR1 is SQVTM and CDR2 is ANQGSEA in the germline V gene. The CDR3 is 14 amino acids. The V and J ends lost 2 bases and 0 bases respectively, with 8 bases between them. The CDR3 protein is CSVESRLAKNIQYF. The CDR3 DNA reads as TGCAGCGTTGAAAGTCGGCTAGCCAAAAACATTCAGTACTTC.

This rearrangement joins TRBV25-1 to TRBJ2-7; no clear D. V was pared by 5 bases and J by 3 bases, with 8 bases between. The CDR3 is 12 amino acids. Germline assignment: CDR1 MGHDK and CDR2 SYGVNS. As DNA, the CDR3 is TGTGCCAGCAGTTTATCTGGCTACGAGCAGTACTTC. Amino acids: CASSLSGYEQYF.

This chain uses TRBV6-1 with TRBJ1-1, with D tentatively TRBD1 (5 bases). The V and J ends lost 3 bases and 0 bases respectively, with 11 bases between them. The germline V gene encodes CDR1 MNHNS and CDR2 SASEGT. The CDR3 contains 15 residues. The CDR3 DNA follows: TGTGCCAGCAGTGATCCAGGAGGGGTGAACACTGAAGCTTTCTTT. This translates into CASSDPGGVNTEAFF.

As to this clone: Other DNA sequences in this specimen translate into the identical CDR3. The V call is TRBV20-1, the J call TRBJ1-1; D not certain. Germline values: CDR1 DFQATT, CDR2 SNEGSKA (reference sequence). V lost 4 bases and J 1 base, leaving 4 bases between the germline ends. The CDR3 consists of 11 residues. The CDR3 DNA follows: TGCAGTGCTACCGGGAACACTGAAGCTTTCTTT. Protein sequence: CSATGNTEAFF.

This sequence joins TRBV7-2 and TRBJ2-1; D is unresolved. CDR3 size: 12 residues. The V and J ends lost 4 bases and 3 bases respectively, with 4 bases between them. CDR1 and CDR2 from the germline V gene are SGHTA and FQGNSA. Written as DNA, the CDR3 is TGTGCCAGCAGCTCCCTCTACAATGAGCAGTTCTTC. Translated, it gives CASSSLYNEQFF. Full variable domain (outside the CDR3, taken from reference TRBV7-2 and TRBJ2-1): GAGVSQSPSNKVTEKGKDVELRCDPISGHTALYWYRQSLGQGLEFLIYFQGNSAPDKSGLPSDRFSAERTGGSVSTLTIQRTQQEDSAVYLCASSSLYNEQFFGPGTRLTVL.